Following are 14 T cell receptor beta chains from one sample sequenced in a study of post-analysis software for immune sequencing data. Antigens for these TCRs are unknown. Findings and caveats of the study: Relative to controls, patients had several TRBV segments at higher frequency, with TRBV5-6, TRBV5-1 and TRBV20-1 among these.

Unique molecular identifiers featured in each of the TCR beta cDNA libraries. TCRdb analysed the PCR reads with MiXCR anew, one entry per CDR3 protein. In the table there are 550,000 to 700,000 distinct CDR3 sequences, about 44% of which are singletons. The sequenced sample was blood. Receptors originate from a girl aged 5 to 17 with multiple sclerosis.

The chain combines TRBV28 with TRBJ1-5; weak D call: TRBD1 (6 bases). With 3 bases removed from V and 5 bases from J, the gap between germline ends came to 11 bases. Germline CDR1 is MDHEN and CDR2 is SYDVKM. The CDR3 has 14 amino acids. CDR3 sequence: CASSLGRGYQPQHF. In DNA, the CDR3 is TGTGCCAGCAGTTTGGGCAGGGGCTATCAGCCCCAGCATTTT.

The V call is TRBV13, the J call TRBJ2-1, with 9 nucleotides matching TRBD2. The J segment lost 12 bases and the V segment lost 1 base, leaving 7 bases of the junction unmatched. Germline values: CDR1 PRHDT, CDR2 FYEKMQ (reference sequence). The CDR3 covers 14 residues. DNA of the CDR3: TGTGCCAGCAGCTTAGTTCTAGCGGGACGCGGGCAGTTCTTC. Translating gives CASSLVLAGRGQFF.

The gene calls are TRBV10-3 and TRBJ2-3; no reliable D call. The CDR3 runs 14 residues. CDR1 is ENHRY, CDR2 SYGVKD, per germline. Between the trimmed V and J ends, which lost 0 bases and 2 bases, there was a span of 6 bases. The CDR3 nucleotides are TGTGCCATCAGTGAGTCGGCTTCCACAGATACGCAGTATTTT. Amino acid sequence: CAISESASTDTQYF.

This clonotype was detected only a few times. CDR3 amino acids: CASSFGSGANVLTF. CDR3 sequence (DNA): TGTGCCAGCAGTTTTGGCTCTGGGGCCAACGTCCTGACTTTC. The chain has TRBV27 and TRBJ2-6; D unclear. Trimming pared 3 bases from V and 0 bases from J, leaving 3 bases between. This CDR3 spans 14 amino acids. Germline V gene sequence: CDR1 MNHEY, CDR2 SMNVEV (reference sequence).

This rearrangement joins TRBV4-2 to TRBJ2-5; a weak D match, TRBD2 (6 bases). CDR1 and CDR2 (germline): LGHNA, YNFKEQ. V was clipped by 0 bases and J by 1 base, with 9 bases between them. The length of the CDR3 is 15 residues. The CDR3, as DNA: TGTGCCAGCAGCCAAGATCTTAGCGGCCAAGAGACCCAGTACTTC. This encodes CASSQDLSGQETQYF.

This clonotype has a handful of counts. The CDR3 is CASSWTGYGYTF. In nucleotides, the CDR3 is TGTGCCAGCAGTTGGACTGGCTATGGCTACACCTTC. This chain uses TRBV12-3 or TRBV12-4 with TRBJ1-2; no definite D call. This CDR3 is 12 amino acids long. V shed 4 bases and J shed 4 bases, with 7 bases lying between them.

This clonotype was counted once. One base away lies a much larger clone, so this may be a sequencing read error. The chain joins TRBV24-1 to TRBJ2-6; D possibly uses TRBD1 or TRBD2 (5 bases each). Trimming cost V 12 bases and J 0 bases, with 14 bases left between them. CDR1 and CDR2 from the germline V gene are KGHDR and SFDVKD. The CDR3 is made up of 15 amino acids. The CDR3 loop is CAAAGTGSGANVLTF. The CDR3 DNA follows: TGTGCCGCGGCAGGGACGGGCTCTGGGGCCAACGTCCTGACTTTC.

The rearrangement links TRBV20-1 to TRBJ2-5, with TRBD1 identical over 9 bases. The CDR3 has 15 amino acids. V was clipped by 0 bases and J by 9 bases; unmatched bases: 11. The germline V gene encodes CDR1 DFQATT and CDR2 SNEGSKA (reference sequence). CDR3 sequence: CSARDGGQGLEAQYF. In DNA, the CDR3 is TGCAGTGCTAGAGATGGGGGACAGGGATTGGAGGCCCAGTACTTC.

In DNA, the CDR3 is TGTGCCATCAGCCCAGGGGTTAACTATGGCTACACCTTC. It is translated as CAISPGVNYGYTF. This chain joins TRBV10-3 and TRBJ1-2, with D possibly matching TRBD1 (6 bases). This CDR3 spans 13 amino acids. CDR1 is ENHRY and CDR2 is SYGVKD in the germline V gene. V lost 6 bases and J lost 1, with 9 bases in between.

This clonotype was observed a handful of times. The chain is built from TRBV6-5 and TRBJ2-5, with TRBD1 as a possible D gene (5 bases). The better agreement between TRBJ2-7 and the DNA end casts doubt on the J call. Germline V gene data show CDR1 as MNHEY and CDR2 as SVGAGI. The CDR3 is made up of 15 amino acids. CDR3 amino acids: CASRDPETETYEQYF. CDR3 coding DNA: TGTGCCAGCAGGGACCCCGAGACAGAGACCTACGAGCAGTACTTC.

V and J are TRBV7-2 and TRBJ2-7; TRBD2 matches at 7 bases. The CDR3 length is 16 residues. Trimming removed 3 bases from V and 4 bases from J; junction bases left unmatched: 12. Germline V gives CDR1 SGHTA, CDR2 FQGNSA. Here the CDR3 DNA reads TGTGCCAGCAGCTTGGGCGGGAGCCTCCCTTCGTACGAGCAGTACTTC. As protein: CASSLGGSLPSYEQYF.

V gene TRBV5-1 combines with J gene TRBJ1-6; a weak D match, TRBD1 (6 bases). Germline assignment: CDR1 SGHRS and CDR2 YFSETQ. CDR3 length equals 15 residues. V was pared by 2 bases and J by 4 bases, with 10 bases between. For the CDR3, the DNA is TGCGCCAGCAGCTTTCTGGACAGATATAATTCACCCCTCCACTTT. Residues: CASSFLDRYNSPLHF.

Points on this clonotype: Possible read error: a much larger clone is one base away. This chain uses TRBV7-2 with TRBJ2-6; the D is unclear. Germline V lookup: CDR1 SGHTA, CDR2 FQGNSA. CDR3 size: 16 residues. Trimming removed 1 base from V and 0 bases from J, with 7 bases in between. The CDR3 region is CASSLDGDSGANVLTF. For the CDR3, the DNA is TGTGCCAGCAGCTTAGATGGGGACTCTGGGGCCAACGTCCTGACTTTC.

Remarks on this clonotype: A read error may account for a junction end that differs from germline. The chain employs TRBV5-1 and TRBJ2-7; D call uncertain. In germline, CDR1 is SGHRS, CDR2 YFSETQ. CDR3 length equals 14 residues. The CDR3 is CASNLGSVTYEQYF. The CDR3 DNA reads as TGCGCCAGCAACTTGGGCTCGGTAACCTACGAGCAGTACTTC.